The rows below give T cell receptor beta chains drawn from one sample of a study of spatial heterogeneity in lung cancer. MiXCR, run by TCRdb on the 5' RACE reads, gives a single entry per CDR3 protein. The sample has 6,000 to 8,000 distinct CDR3 sequences, over 15% seen once. This specimen consisted of PBMCs, obtained at surgery. These receptors all come from a female donor with early-stage non-small cell lung cancer. Both conserved end residues are part of each CDR3. Fields, in order: clone size, D gene, J gene, V gene, CDR3 protein, CDR3 DNA. The D gene is left open where the match is weak. The size of a clone is reported for some rows only, either as once, few or many, or as a class for expanded clones.

medium-sized	-	TRBJ2-5	TRBV5-1	CASSLGYNQGLETQYF	TGCGCCAGCAGCTTGGGATATAACCAAGGGTTAGAGACCCAGTACTTC
medium-sized	TRBD2	TRBJ2-5	TRBV20-1	CSAPERDGGTQYF	TGCAGTGCTCCGGAGCGGGACGGAGGGACCCAGTACTTC
many	-	TRBJ2-3	TRBV7-6	CASSLGAGASTDTQYF	TGTGCCAGCAGCTTAGGGGCAGGAGCTTCGACAGATACGCAGTATTTT
-	-	TRBJ2-6	TRBV6-1	CASSDRYSGANVLTF	TGTGCCAGCAGCGACAGGTACTCTGGGGCCAACGTCCTGACTTTC
-	-	TRBJ1-1	TRBV5-1	CASSPPGGNTEAFF	TGCGCCAGCAGCCCCCCTGGGGGGAACACTGAAGCTTTCTTT
medium-sized	-	TRBJ1-2	TRBV5-5	CASSFPRGYTF	TGTGCCAGCAGCTTCCCCCGAGGCTACACCTTC
-	TRBD1	TRBJ2-3	TRBV5-1	CASSKDRGWDF	TGCGCCAGCAGCAAGGACAGGGGATGGGATTTT
many	TRBD1	TRBJ2-7	TRBV11-1	CASTGDRGGEQYF	TGTGCCAGCACTGGGGACAGGGGAGGCGAGCAGTACTTC
few	-	TRBJ2-2	TRBV7-9	CASSSRRTNTGELFF	TGTGCCAGCAGCTCACGAAGGACGAACACCGGGGAGCTGTTTTTT
-	TRBD1	TRBJ1-2	TRBV6-2/TRBV6-3	CASSRTGEWNGYTF	TGTGCCAGCAGCCGAACAGGGGAGTGGAATGGCTACACCTTC
many	-	TRBJ2-2	TRBV28	CASSLYSGELFF	TGTGCCAGCAGTTTATATTCCGGGGAGCTGTTTTTT
few	-	TRBJ1-5	TRBV20-1	CSAGGGNQPQHF	TGCAGTGCCGGAGGGGGCAATCAGCCCCAGCATTTT
medium-sized	TRBD1	TRBJ1-3	TRBV20-1	CSARESISDRGPGNTIYF	TGCAGTGCTAGAGAGAGCATTTCGGACAGGGGGCCAGGAAACACCATATATTTT
many	-	TRBJ1-1	TRBV5-1	CASSSQGGANTEAFF	TGCGCCAGCAGCTCACAGGGAGGGGCGAACACTGAAGCTTTCTTT
few	TRBD2	TRBJ2-7	TRBV20-1	CSARILAGEGQYF	TGCAGTGCTAGAATTTTAGCGGGAGAAGGGCAGTACTTC
medium-sized	-	TRBJ2-2	TRBV2	CASSYAEVDTGELFF	TGTGCCAGCAGTTACGCGGAGGTGGACACCGGGGAGCTGTTTTTT
-	-	TRBJ2-1	TRBV20-1	CSASRTDEQFF	TGCAGTGCTAGCAGGACGGATGAGCAGTTCTTC
-	-	TRBJ1-6	TRBV10-1	CASSGQGTSPLHF	TGCGCCAGCAGTGGTCAGGGAACTTCACCCCTCCACTTT
-	-	TRBJ1-1	TRBV13	CASSLIGNSEAFF	TGTGCCAGCAGCTTAATAGGGAATAGTGAAGCTTTCTTT
few	-	TRBJ2-5	TRBV11-2	CASSPRQTQYF	TGTGCCAGCAGCCCCCGACAGACCCAGTACTTC
few	TRBD2	TRBJ2-7	TRBV28	CASSTTGTSGVYEQYF	TGTGCCAGCAGCACCACAGGGACTAGCGGGGTTTACGAGCAGTACTTC
-	TRBD2	TRBJ2-1	TRBV5-4	CASSLLFGLDLNKISSYNEQFF	TGTGCCAGCAGCTTGCTCTTTGGACTAGACTTAAATAAAATCAGCTCCTACAATGAGCAGTTCTTC
-	-	TRBJ1-5	TRBV27	CASSQGDQPQHF	TGTGCCAGCAGCCAAGGGGATCAGCCCCAGCATTTT
-	-	TRBJ2-3	TRBV11-2	CASSLDLGQFTDTQYF	TGTGCCAGCAGCTTAGACTTGGGCCAGTTCACAGATACGCAGTATTTT
many	TRBD1	TRBJ2-1	TRBV6-6	CASSRGTVGNEQFF	TGTGCCAGCAGTCGAGGGACAGTCGGCAATGAGCAGTTCTTC
medium-sized	-	TRBJ2-1	TRBV29-1	CSVEGGDGYNEQFF	TGCAGCGTTGAAGGAGGGGACGGGTACAATGAGCAGTTCTTC